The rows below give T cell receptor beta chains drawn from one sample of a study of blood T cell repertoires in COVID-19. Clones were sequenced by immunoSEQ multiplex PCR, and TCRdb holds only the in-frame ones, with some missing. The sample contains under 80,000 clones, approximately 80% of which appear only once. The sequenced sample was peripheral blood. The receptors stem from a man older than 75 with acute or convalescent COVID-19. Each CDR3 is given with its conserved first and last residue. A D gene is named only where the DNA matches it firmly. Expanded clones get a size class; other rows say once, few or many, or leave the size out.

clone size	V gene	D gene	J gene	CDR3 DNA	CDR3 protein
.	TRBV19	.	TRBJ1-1	TGTGCCAGTAGTATTGGTCGAGGTCGGACTGAAGCTTTCTTT	CASSIGRGRTEAFF
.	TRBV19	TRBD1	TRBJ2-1	TGTGCCAGTAGACGGACAGGGGGAAACTACAATGAGCAGTTCTTC	CASRRTGGNYNEQFF
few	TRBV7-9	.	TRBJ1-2	TGTGCCAGCAGCTTATCAGCAGGGATTAACTATGGCTACACCTTC	CASSLSAGINYGYTF
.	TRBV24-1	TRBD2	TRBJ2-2	TGTGCCACCAGTGATTTGGGCGCACCGATGGGGGGGACCGGGGAGCTGTTTTTT	CATSDLGAPMGGTGELFF
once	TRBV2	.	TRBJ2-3	TGTGCCAGCAGTGGCGGCGTAAGCACAGATACGCAGTATTTT	CASSGGVSTDTQYF
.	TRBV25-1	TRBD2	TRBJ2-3	TGTGCCAGCAGCCCGGGACTAGCTTCTAGCACAGATACGCAGTATTTT	CASSPGLASSTDTQYF
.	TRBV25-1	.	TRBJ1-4	TGTGCCAGCAGTCACGTTCAAGAGATTAATGAAAAACTGTTTTTT	CASSHVQEINEKLFF
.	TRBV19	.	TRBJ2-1	TGTGCCAGCAGTATGACGGGAGAACAGTTCTTC	CASSMTGEQFF
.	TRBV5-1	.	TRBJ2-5	TGCGCCAGTCAGGGGTCAAACCCCGCAGGGGAGACCCAGTACTTC	CASQGSNPAGETQYF
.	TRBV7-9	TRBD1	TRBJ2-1	TGTGCCAGCAGCTTAGCGGCGCGACAGGGAGTGGATGAGCAGTTCTTC	CASSLAARQGVDEQFF
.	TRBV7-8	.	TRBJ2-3	TGTGCCAGCAGCTCACTGGGCTCACACACAGATACGCAGTATTTT	CASSSLGSHTDTQYF
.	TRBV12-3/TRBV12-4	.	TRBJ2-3	TGTGCCAGCAGCCAGATGGATACGCAGTATTTT	CASSQMDTQYF
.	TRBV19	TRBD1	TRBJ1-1	TGTGCCAGTAGTATGGGGACAGGGGGGCCCCTAGGGTACACTGAAGCTTTCTTT	CASSMGTGGPLGYTEAFF
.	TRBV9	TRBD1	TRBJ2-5	TGTGCCAGCAGCGGCCGGGACAGTCAAGAGACCCAGTACTTC	CASSGRDSQETQYF
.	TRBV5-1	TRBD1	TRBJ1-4	TGCGCCAGTTCAAGGACAGGGAATGAAAAACTGTTTTTT	CASSRTGNEKLFF
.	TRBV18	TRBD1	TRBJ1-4	TGTGCCAGCTCACCACCCCGCGACAGGGGTGAAAAACTGTTTTTT	CASSPPRDRGEKLFF
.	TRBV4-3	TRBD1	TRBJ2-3	TGCGCCAGCAGCCAATCTTCCAGGGGGCTGGGGACAGATACGCAGTATTTT	CASSQSSRGLGTDTQYF
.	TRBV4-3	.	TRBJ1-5	TGCGCCAGCAGCCAAGCTCACAGGGATGGAAGAAATCAGCCCCAGCATTTT	CASSQAHRDGRNQPQHF
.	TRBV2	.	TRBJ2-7	TGTGCCAGCAGTGACAGGTCAGGATCCTACGAGCAGTACTTC	CASSDRSGSYEQYF
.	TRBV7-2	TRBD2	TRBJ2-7	TGTGCCAGCAGCTTAGGGCCCGCTAGCGGTACCTACGAGCAGTACTTC	CASSLGPASGTYEQYF
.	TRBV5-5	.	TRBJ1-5	TGTGCCAGCAGCTTGACAGGAATCGGCAATCAGCCCCAGCATTTT	CASSLTGIGNQPQHF
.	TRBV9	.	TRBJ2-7	TGTGCCAGCAGCAGTTCGCCCTCACCGGGAGACAACGAGTTGTACTTC	CASSSSPSPGDNELYF
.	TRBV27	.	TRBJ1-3	TGTGCCAGCAGTTTATCGGCAGGGTTCGGTAACACCATATATTTT	CASSLSAGFGNTIYF
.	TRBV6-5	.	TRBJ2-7	TGTGCCAGCAGTTACTCGATCTACAGAAATTCCTACGAGCAGTACTTC	CASSYSIYRNSYEQYF
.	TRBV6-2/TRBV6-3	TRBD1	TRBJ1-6	TGTGCCAGCAGCAAGACAGGGACTCCCCTCCACTTT	CASSKTGTPLHF
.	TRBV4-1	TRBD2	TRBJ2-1	TGCGCCAGCAGCCAAGATACTAGCGGGAGTTACAATGAGCAGTTCTTC	CASSQDTSGSYNEQFF
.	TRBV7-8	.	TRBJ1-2	TGTGCCAGCAGAAAAGGACAGTTAAGAAATTTAAACTATGGCTACACCTTC	CASRKGQLRNLNYGYTF
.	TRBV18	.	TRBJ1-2	TGTGCCAGCTCATCACTAGCGACGGGGTTAAACTATGGCTACACCTTC	CASSSLATGLNYGYTF
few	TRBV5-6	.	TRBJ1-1	TGTGCCAGCAGCTACAGGGTCACTGAAGCTTTCTTT	CASSYRVTEAFF
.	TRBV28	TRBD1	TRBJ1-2	TGTGCCAGCAGTATACCGGGACAGGCAAAGCCTGGCTACACCTTC	CASSIPGQAKPGYTF
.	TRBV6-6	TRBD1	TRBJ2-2	TGTGCCAGCAGTCCCCGGGACAGGGGAATGATTTTTCTGGACACCGGGGAGCTGTTTTTT	CASSPRDRGMIFLDTGELFF
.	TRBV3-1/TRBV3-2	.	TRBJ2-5	TGTGCCAGCAGCCAAGAGTACAGGGGGCAAGGTAGCGGGGGTCAAGAGACCCAGTACTTC	CASSQEYRGQGSGGQETQYF
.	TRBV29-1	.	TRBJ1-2	TGCAGCGTTGATCGCGGGACGTATGGCTACACCTTC	CSVDRGTYGYTF
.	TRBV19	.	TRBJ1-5	TGTGCCAGTAGTGAACCGGGACTCAACAATCAGCCCCAGCATTTT	CASSEPGLNNQPQHF
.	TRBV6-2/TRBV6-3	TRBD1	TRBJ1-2	TGTGCCAGCAGCCAGACAGGGGGCAGGGGCTACACCTTC	CASSQTGGRGYTF
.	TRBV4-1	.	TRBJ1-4	TGCGCCAGTCAGGGACTCAATCTCGAGGGTGAAAAACTGTTTTTT	CASQGLNLEGEKLFF
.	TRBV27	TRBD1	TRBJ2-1	TGTGCCAGCAGTTTACGACAGGGGGGGGTTTGGGATGAGCAGTTCTTC	CASSLRQGGVWDEQFF
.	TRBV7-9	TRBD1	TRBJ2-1	TGTGCCAGCAGGATCCGGGACAGGGGAGACGATGAGCAGTTCTTC	CASRIRDRGDDEQFF
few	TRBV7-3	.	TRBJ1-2	TGTGCCAGCGAAGCCTCTCGGGGTCTTGGCTACACCTTC	CASEASRGLGYTF
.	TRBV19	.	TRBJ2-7	TGTGCCAGTCAGGATTCAGGCCCATACTACGAGCAGTACTTC	CASQDSGPYYEQYF
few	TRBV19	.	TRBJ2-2	TGTGCCAGTAGTATTTATCCGACCGGGGAGCTGTTTTTT	CASSIYPTGELFF
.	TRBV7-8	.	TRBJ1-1	TGTGCCAGCAGCTTAGTTGAAGTCTGGAGGATGAACACTGAAGCTTTCTTT	CASSLVEVWRMNTEAFF
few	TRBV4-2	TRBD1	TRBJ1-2	TGTGCCAGCAGCCGACTCGGGACAGATCCCTATGGCTACACCTTC	CASSRLGTDPYGYTF
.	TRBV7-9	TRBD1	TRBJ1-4	TGTGCCAGCAGCCCGACCGGACAGGGCCGAGGGGAAAAACTGTTTTTT	CASSPTGQGRGEKLFF
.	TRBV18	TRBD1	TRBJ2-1	TGTGCCAGCTCACCCTCGTTGAGGGGGCGGGCCAATGAGCAGTTCTTC	CASSPSLRGRANEQFF
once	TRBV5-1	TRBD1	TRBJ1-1	TGCGCCAGCAGTCCGGGACAGGCTCACACTGAAGCTTTCTTT	CASSPGQAHTEAFF
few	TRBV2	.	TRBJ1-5	TGTGCCAGCAGTGAGGGAGGGGGTGATCGGCAGCCCCAGCATTTT	CASSEGGGDRQPQHF
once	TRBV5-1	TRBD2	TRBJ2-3	TGCGCCAGCAGCAGTAGCGGGAGGGCAGCAGATACGCAGTATTTT	CASSSSGRAADTQYF
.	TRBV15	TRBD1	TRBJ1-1	TGTGCCACCAGCTCACAGGGGTCTGAAGCTTTCTTT	CATSSQGSEAFF
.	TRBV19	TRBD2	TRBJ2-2	TGTGCCAGTAGGAAAGACGGACTAGCGGGAGGTCGTACCGGGGAGCTGTTTTTT	CASRKDGLAGGRTGELFF
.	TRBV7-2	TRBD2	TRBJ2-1	TGTGCCAGCAGCTTAACTAGCGCCAGGCGTCGTAACGATGAGCAGTTCTTC	CASSLTSARRRNDEQFF
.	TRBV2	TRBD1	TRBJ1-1	TGTGCCAGCGTGTGGACAGGGGGGACCACTGAAGCTTTCTTT	CASVWTGGTTEAFF
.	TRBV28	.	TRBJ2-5	TGTGCCAGCAGTTCCAGGGGTGGCGAGACCCAGTACTTC	CASSSRGGETQYF
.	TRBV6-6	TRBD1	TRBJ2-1	TGTGCCAGCAGTCCGGGACAGGGAATCGGCAATGAGCAGTTCTTC	CASSPGQGIGNEQFF
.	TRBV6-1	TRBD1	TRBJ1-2	TGTGCCAGCAGTGACGGACAGGACGTCTATGGCTACACCTTC	CASSDGQDVYGYTF
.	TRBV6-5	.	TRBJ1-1	TGTGCCAGCAGTTACGCCCAGGCGTACACTGAAGCTTTCTTT	CASSYAQAYTEAFF